Listed below are T cell receptor beta chains from one sample, sequenced in a study of CD8 T cells in Susac syndrome. TCRdb reprocessed the immunoSEQ multiplex PCR reads with MiXCR, giving one entry per CDR3 protein. The sample has some 130,000 distinct CDR3 sequences; approximately 95% are singletons. Material for sequencing was CD8+ T cells from PBMCs. These receptors originate from a human donor with Susac syndrome. Both conserved end residues are part of each CDR3. D genes are given only for firm matches. Some rows have no size entry. The others give once, few or many, or a class for an expanded clone.

V gene,clone size,D gene,J gene,CDR3 protein,CDR3 DNA
TRBV20-1,.,.,TRBJ2-2,CSALDTGELFF,TGCAGTGCTTTGGACACCGGGGAGCTGTTTTTT
TRBV24-1,.,.,TRBJ2-4,CATSDPKDGYF,TGTGCCACCAGTGATCCAAAGGACGGTTACTTC
TRBV5-4,.,TRBD1,TRBJ2-1,CAISGSEDRHYNEQFF,TGTGCCATTTCTGGATCCGAGGACAGGCACTACAATGAGCAGTTCTTC
TRBV12-3/TRBV12-4,.,TRBD2,TRBJ2-1,CASSLALGVAGTYNEQFF,TGTGCCAGCAGTTTAGCCCTAGGGGTAGCGGGGACCTACAATGAGCAGTTCTTC
TRBV20-1,.,.,TRBJ2-7,CSARPVLDAYEQYF,TGCAGTGCTAGGCCCGTGCTTGATGCCTACGAGCAGTACTTC
TRBV19,.,TRBD1,TRBJ1-5,CASSIGTEPNQPQHF,TGTGCCAGTAGTATTGGGACAGAGCCAAATCAGCCCCAGCATTTT
TRBV19,.,.,TRBJ2-6,CASSPGHTLSGANVLTF,TGTGCCAGTAGTCCGGGACACACTCTCTCTGGGGCCAACGTCCTGACTTTC
TRBV12-3/TRBV12-4,.,.,TRBJ1-5,CASRLGLSNQPQHF,TGTGCCAGCAGACTGGGACTGAGCAATCAGCCCCAGCATTTT
TRBV3-1,.,TRBD1,TRBJ2-3,CASSQMTGDTDTQYF,TGTGCCAGCAGCCAGATGACAGGGGACACAGATACGCAGTATTTT
TRBV11-1,.,TRBD2,TRBJ2-1,CASSLEWGGSPTNEQFF,TGTGCCAGCAGCTTAGAGTGGGGCGGGAGCCCCACCAATGAGCAGTTCTTC
TRBV12-3/TRBV12-4,few,.,TRBJ2-3,CASSLTGTDTQYF,TGTGCCAGCAGTTTAACGGGGACCGATACGCAGTATTTT
TRBV2,once,TRBD2,TRBJ2-7,CASSDLLAAYEQYF,TGTGCCAGCAGCGACCTCCTAGCGGCCTACGAGCAGTACTTC
TRBV29-1,.,.,TRBJ2-2,CSVELTGTGELFF,TGCAGCGTTGAGCTGACAGGAACCGGGGAGCTGTTTTTT
TRBV6-5,once,.,TRBJ1-1,CASSPTGTNTEAFF,TGTGCCAGCAGCCCGACAGGAACGAACACTGAAGCTTTCTTT
TRBV25-1,.,.,TRBJ1-2,CASIDTVYGYTF,TGTGCCAGCATCGACACAGTCTATGGCTACACCTTC
TRBV9,.,.,TRBJ1-2,CASSYSGEHYTF,TGTGCCAGCAGCTACTCTGGGGAGCACTACACCTTC
TRBV20-1,.,TRBD2,TRBJ2-3,CSARDPRLAGGILTDTQYF,TGCAGTGCTAGAGATCCCCGGCTAGCGGGAGGGATACTCACAGATACGCAGTATTTT
TRBV2,once,TRBD1,TRBJ1-2,CASSEVGQGAYGYTF,TGTGCCAGCAGTGAAGTGGGACAGGGGGCCTATGGCTACACCTTC
TRBV12-3/TRBV12-4,.,.,TRBJ1-5,CASSFSGKNQPQHF,TGTGCCAGCAGTTTTTCGGGGAAGAATCAGCCCCAGCATTTT
TRBV7-6,.,.,TRBJ2-7,CASSWGFSGANSYEQYF,TGTGCCAGCAGCTGGGGGTTTTCGGGAGCCAACTCCTACGAGCAGTACTTC
TRBV5-6,.,.,TRBJ1-2,CASSLTQGGYTF,TGTGCCAGCAGCTTGACTCAGGGAGGCTACACCTTC
TRBV27,.,.,TRBJ2-7,CASSLYPRNEQYF,TGTGCCAGCAGTTTATATCCTCGCAACGAGCAGTACTTC
TRBV4-1,.,.,TRBJ1-1,CASSQPARGQAYTEAFF,TGCGCCAGCAGCCAACCAGCCAGGGGCCAGGCGTACACTGAAGCTTTCTTT
TRBV24-1,.,TRBD1,TRBJ2-1,CATSDRWTGDDNEQFF,TGTGCCACCAGTGATCGTTGGACAGGCGATGACAATGAGCAGTTCTTC
TRBV4-1,.,.,TRBJ2-7,CASSQVGPSYEQYF,TGCGCCAGCAGCCAAGTGGGCCCCTCCTACGAGCAGTACTTC
TRBV13,.,.,TRBJ2-5,CASSQPEGITRETQYF,TGTGCCAGCAGCCAACCGGAGGGGATAACTAGGGAGACCCAGTACTTC
TRBV11-2,.,TRBD2,TRBJ2-5,CASSAGLAVGETQYF,TGTGCCAGCAGCGCCGGACTAGCGGTTGGGGAGACCCAGTACTTC
TRBV7-9,.,TRBD2,TRBJ2-7,CASSTTSGTTYEQYF,TGTGCCAGCAGCACGACTAGCGGGACAACCTACGAGCAGTACTTC
TRBV4-1,.,.,TRBJ2-3,CASSPPEGHFSDTQYF,TGCGCCAGCAGCCCCCCGGAGGGCCATTTCTCAGATACGCAGTATTTT
TRBV7-9,.,.,TRBJ2-7,CASTPGPYYEQYF,TGTGCCAGCACCCCAGGGCCGTACTACGAGCAGTACTTC
TRBV2,.,.,TRBJ1-2,CASSSVNGGGSGYTF,TGTGCCAGCAGTTCTGTTAACGGGGGAGGGAGCGGCTACACCTTC
TRBV29-1,.,.,TRBJ2-1,CSVVTINNEQFF,TGCAGCGTTGTGACTATCAACAATGAGCAGTTCTTC
TRBV12-5,.,TRBD1,TRBJ1-2,CASGPDGQAEVYGYTF,TGTGCTAGTGGGCCCGACGGACAGGCCGAGGTCTATGGCTACACCTTC
TRBV2,.,.,TRBJ1-1,CASRSITGYSMNTEAFF,TGTGCCAGCAGATCTATTACAGGATACTCGATGAACACTGAAGCTTTCTTT
TRBV11-2,.,.,TRBJ2-7,CASSVLGEQYF,TGTGCCAGCAGCGTGCTCGGGGAGCAGTACTTC
TRBV9,once,.,TRBJ1-1,CASTQSELMNTEAFF,TGTGCCAGCACGCAGTCAGAACTCATGAACACTGAAGCTTTCTTT
TRBV28,.,.,TRBJ1-5,CASSPQTGSGNQPQHF,TGTGCCAGCAGTCCCCAGACAGGATCGGGGAATCAGCCCCAGCATTTT
TRBV28,.,.,TRBJ1-2,CATLERGGHFYGYTF,TGTGCCACCCTCGAGAGGGGGGGACATTTCTATGGCTACACCTTC
TRBV20-1,.,.,TRBJ2-7,CSARDMLVVGSYEQYF,TGCAGTGCTAGAGATATGTTAGTGGTCGGCTCCTACGAGCAGTACTTC
TRBV6-1,.,TRBD1,TRBJ2-1,CASSAWTGGLGEQFF,TGTGCCAGCAGTGCGTGGACAGGGGGCCTGGGTGAGCAGTTCTTC
TRBV9,.,.,TRBJ2-7,CASSEGGAGNEQYF,TGTGCCAGCAGCGAGGGGGGGGCAGGCAACGAGCAGTACTTC
TRBV7-8,.,.,TRBJ2-3,CASSLTAGSWDTQYF,TGTGCCAGCAGCTTAACTGCAGGGTCCTGGGATACGCAGTATTTT
TRBV20-1,.,.,TRBJ2-7,CSASLPGHPSYEQYF,TGCAGTGCTAGCCTACCGGGACACCCTTCCTACGAGCAGTACTTC
TRBV5-6,.,TRBD2,TRBJ2-7,CASSWGVSGGNYEQYF,TGTGCCAGCAGCTGGGGAGTCAGCGGGGGTAACTACGAGCAGTACTTC
TRBV30,.,.,TRBJ2-7,CAWSALGEEQYF,TGTGCCTGGAGTGCCTTAGGAGAGGAGCAGTACTTC
TRBV4-1,.,.,TRBJ1-4,CASSQGAALSEKLFF,TGCGCCAGCAGCCAAGGGGCGGCACTCAGTGAAAAACTGTTTTTT
TRBV6-5,.,.,TRBJ2-1,CASSYADPGATAHNEQFF,TGTGCCAGCAGTTACGCGGACCCGGGGGCAACGGCCCACAATGAGCAGTTCTTC
TRBV29-1,.,.,TRBJ1-4,CSVDGGSEKLFF,TGCAGCGTTGATGGCGGGAGTGAAAAACTGTTTTTT
TRBV14,.,.,TRBJ2-2,CASSHWVNTGELFF,TGTGCCAGCAGCCACTGGGTGAACACCGGGGAGCTGTTTTTT
TRBV7-9,once,TRBD1,TRBJ2-1,CASSSDRVYNEQFF,TGTGCCAGCAGCTCGGACAGGGTCTACAATGAGCAGTTCTTC
TRBV3-1,.,.,TRBJ2-7,CASSQVVQGRINYEQYF,TGTGCCAGCAGCCAAGTGGTTCAGGGGCGCATCAACTACGAGCAGTACTTC
TRBV7-9,.,TRBD2,TRBJ2-5,CASSLSGIGETQYF,TGTGCCAGCAGCTTGAGCGGGATAGGTGAGACCCAGTACTTC